What follows are 16 T cell receptor beta chains derived from one specimen sequenced in a study of identical twins. One entry per CDR3 protein results from TCRdb running MiXCR on the 5' RACE reads. The data hold roughly 250,000 distinct CDR3 sequences, with approximately 8% observed a single time. These data also featured in a second study, about yellow fever vaccine responses in identical twins.

Sequencing was performed on CD8+ T cells sorted from blood. These receptors were obtained from a woman under 30 in good health.

This clonotype was counted at least ten times. J is TRBJ2-3 and V is TRBV29-1, with 10 bases lining up with TRBD2. Trimming removed 1 base from V and 10 bases from J; junction bases left unmatched: 8. The CDR3 covers 14 residues. CDR1 and CDR2 (germline): SQVTM, ANQGSEA. CDR3 protein: CSVEGLAGNEAQYF. The DNA of the CDR3 is TGCAGCGTTGAAGGACTAGCGGGCAACGAGGCGCAGTATTTT.

This clonotype was seen a few times. The gene calls are TRBV5-1 and TRBJ2-2; 10 bases align to TRBD2. Germline CDR1 and CDR2: SGHRS and YFSETQ. The CDR3 runs 18 residues. The V segment lost 5 bases and the J segment 3 bases; nucleotides outside the gene matches: 13. The CDR3 here is CASSLISLAGGYTGELFF. CDR3 nucleotides: TGCGCCAGCAGTTTAATATCATTAGCGGGAGGTTACACCGGGGAGCTGTTTTTT. The full variable domain, completed using reference TRBV5-1 and TRBJ2-2, is KAGVTQTPRYLIKTRGQQVTLSCSPISGHRSVSWYQQTPGQGLQFLFEYFSETQRNKGNFPGRFSGRQFSNSRSEMNVSTLELGDSALYLCASSLISLAGGYTGELFFGEGSRLTVL.

This clonotype was counted a few times. The chain links TRBV29-1 to TRBJ2-7; 7 nucleotides agree with TRBD1. Unmatched junction bases numbered 6, after V lost 5 bases and J lost 2 bases. The CDR3 covers 13 residues. Germline V gene sequence: CDR1 SQVTM, CDR2 ANQGSEA. The CDR3 nucleotides read TGCAGCGTTCGAGGGGGCAGTACCTACGAGCAGTACTTC. Its protein product is CSVRGGSTYEQYF.

This chain joins TRBV6-1 and TRBJ2-5, with D maybe TRBD1 (5 bases). The CDR3 loop spans 14 amino acids. The V gene lost 6 bases and the J gene lost 0 bases, with 11 bases spanning the gap. Germline assignment: CDR1 MNHNS and CDR2 SASEGT. The CDR3 here is CASSRTSNQETQYF. The CDR3 DNA reads TGTGCCAGCAGCCGGACATCAAACCAAGAGACCCAGTACTTC.

Only a few counts were recorded for this clonotype. The chain joins TRBV9 to TRBJ2-1; a weak D match, TRBD1 (5 bases). V lost 5 bases and J 5 bases, leaving 14 bases between the germline ends. Germline V gives CDR1 SGDLS, CDR2 YYNGEE. There are 14 residues in the CDR3. The CDR3 DNA sequence: TGTGCCAGCAGTCGAGCAGGGAACAACAATGAGCAGTTCTTC. It codes for CASSRAGNNNEQFF. The whole variable domain, filled in from reference TRBV9 and TRBJ2-1, reads DSGVTQTPKHLITATGQRVTLRCSPRSGDLSVYWYQQSLDQGLQFLIQYYNGEERAKGNILERFSAQQFPDLHSELNLSSLELGDSALYFCASSRAGNNNEQFFGPGTRLTVL.

This clonotype was seen many times. The rearrangement joins TRBV20-1 to TRBJ2-2; 8 bases map to TRBD2. Germline V gene data show CDR1 as DFQATT and CDR2 as SNEGSKA (reference sequence). V shed 4 bases and J 7 bases; nucleotides not matched to a gene: 5. The CDR3 extends over 13 amino acids. The CDR3 here is CSAKEREYGELFF. The CDR3 DNA reads as TGCAGTGCTAAAGAGCGGGAGTACGGGGAGCTGTTTTTT.

The chain employs TRBV12-3 or TRBV12-4 and TRBJ2-1; 11 bases agree with TRBD2. The ends lost 6 bases at V and 5 bases at J; junction bases unmatched: 12. The CDR3 is 17 residues long. CDR3 bases: TGTGCCAGCAGCCCGGATCCTAGCGGGGGGCCCCACAATGAGCAGTTCTTC. It encodes CASSPDPSGGPHNEQFF.

This clonotype was counted a few times. The chain joins TRBV3-1 to TRBJ2-5; D assignment may be TRBD1 or TRBD2 (5 bases each). CDR1 is LGHDT, CDR2 YNNKEL, per germline (reference sequence). V was cut by 3 bases and J by 4 bases, with 15 bases left in between. The CDR3 covers 15 residues. DNA of the CDR3: TGTGCCAGCAGCCACCCTGGGCAGGGACGAGAGACCCAGTACTTC. Amino acids: CASSHPGQGRETQYF.

The CDR3 region has the DNA TGTGCCAGCAGCTTAGATCTTCTACAGACCCTTTACACTGAAGCTTTCTTT. Amino acids: CASSLDLLQTLYTEAFF. The chain links TRBV11-3 to TRBJ1-1; D unclear. Germline values: CDR1 SGHNT, CDR2 YENEEA. V shed 0 bases and J shed 3 bases, with 17 bases lying between them. The CDR3 is 17 amino acids.

Only a few counts were recorded for this clonotype. V gene TRBV18 combines with J gene TRBJ2-1; D is tentatively TRBD1 or TRBD2 (5 bases each). Germline CDR1 and CDR2: KGHSH and LQKENI. Trimming removed 7 bases at V and 1 base at J, with 8 bases between. This CDR3 region has 13 residues. The CDR3 region has the DNA TGTGCCAGCTTCGGGGCATCCTACAATGAGCAGTTCTTC. Translated, it gives CASFGASYNEQFF.

This clonotype was seen a few times. The CDR3 spells CASTHSGANVLTF. Here the CDR3 DNA reads TGTGCCAGCACCCACTCTGGGGCCAACGTCCTGACTTTC. V is TRBV28 and J is TRBJ2-6; no reliable D call. CDR3 length: 13 amino acids. Germline V lookup: CDR1 MDHEN, CDR2 SYDVKM. V shed 7 bases and J shed 0 bases, with 4 bases lying between them.

The gene calls are TRBV9 and TRBJ2-3; tentative D call: TRBD2 (6 bases). Per the germline V gene, CDR1 is SGDLS and CDR2 is YYNGEE. V dropped 4 bases and J dropped 1 base, with 16 bases sitting between them. The length of the CDR3 is 16 residues. This chain's CDR3 is CASSPSTWRGTDTQYF. DNA for the CDR3: TGTGCCAGCAGCCCCTCGACCTGGAGGGGCACAGATACGCAGTATTTT.

There are a few counts of this clonotype. V and J are TRBV28 and TRBJ2-3; D is tentatively TRBD1 or TRBD2 (5 bases each). V gave up 10 bases and J gave up 0 bases, with 11 bases separating them. Germline V gives CDR1 MDHEN, CDR2 SYDVKM. The length of the CDR3 is 13 residues. The CDR3 is CATEGDSTDTQYF. CDR3 in DNA: TGTGCCACCGAAGGGGACAGCACAGATACGCAGTATTTT.

This clonotype was picked up many times. The chain links TRBV12-3 or TRBV12-4 to TRBJ2-5; 11 positions agree with TRBD2. The V gene end was trimmed by 3 bases and the J gene end by 5 bases; junction bases not matched to a gene: 8. The CDR3 covers 16 residues. CDR3: CASSLSTSGEVETQYF. CDR3 DNA: TGTGCCAGCAGTTTGTCGACTAGCGGGGAGGTGGAGACCCAGTACTTC.

This clonotype has more than one count but fewer than ten. The V call is TRBV27, the J call TRBJ1-3; D might be TRBD1 (5 bases). The CDR3 extends over 16 amino acids. V gave up 8 bases and J gave up 0 bases, with 17 bases separating them. The germline gives CDR1 MNHEY, CDR2 SMNVEV (reference sequence). CDR3 in DNA: TGTGCCAGCGGGGCCGGTTCGGGTATCTCTGGAAACACCATATATTTT. Translation gives CASGAGSGISGNTIYF.

The chain links TRBV7-9 to TRBJ2-1; unclear D gene. Germline CDR1 and CDR2: SEHNR and FQNEAQ (reference sequence). Trimming cost V 5 bases and J 8 bases, with 10 bases left between them. The CDR3 extends over 12 amino acids. The CDR3 DNA follows: TGTGCCAGCAGCAGTGTGGCGGATGAGCAGTTCTTC. Translation: CASSSVADEQFF. The variable domain in full, with the rest retrieved from reference TRBV7-9 and TRBJ2-1, is DTGVSQNPRHKITKRGQNVTFRCDPISEHNRLYWYRQTLGQGPEFLTYFQNEAQLEKSRLLSDRFSAERPKGSFSTLEIQRTEQGDSAMYLCASSSVADEQFFGPGTRLTVL.